The source of this TCR beta chain is a study of pediatric ulcerative colitis. The rectum was sampled with one to two pinch biopsies at colonoscopy. The data were produced by immunoSEQ multiplex PCR, yet TCRdb's version contains in-frame clones alone and is incomplete. The table lists 40,000 to 60,000 clones, 78% of them singletons. Sequencing input: gut tissue. The receptor was derived from a girl under 18 with moderate ulcerative colitis.

CDR3 amino acids: CASSLRTLTSYEQYF. In nucleotides, the CDR3 is TGTGCCAGCAGCTTAAGGACTCTGACTTCCTACGAGCAGTACTTC. This sequence joins TRBV5-6 and TRBJ2-7; D perhaps matches TRBD2 (5 bases). This CDR3 has 15 amino acids. CDR1 SGHDT and CDR2 YYEEEE come from the germline V gene. Between the trimmed V and J ends, which lost 2 bases and 1 base, there was a span of 13 bases.